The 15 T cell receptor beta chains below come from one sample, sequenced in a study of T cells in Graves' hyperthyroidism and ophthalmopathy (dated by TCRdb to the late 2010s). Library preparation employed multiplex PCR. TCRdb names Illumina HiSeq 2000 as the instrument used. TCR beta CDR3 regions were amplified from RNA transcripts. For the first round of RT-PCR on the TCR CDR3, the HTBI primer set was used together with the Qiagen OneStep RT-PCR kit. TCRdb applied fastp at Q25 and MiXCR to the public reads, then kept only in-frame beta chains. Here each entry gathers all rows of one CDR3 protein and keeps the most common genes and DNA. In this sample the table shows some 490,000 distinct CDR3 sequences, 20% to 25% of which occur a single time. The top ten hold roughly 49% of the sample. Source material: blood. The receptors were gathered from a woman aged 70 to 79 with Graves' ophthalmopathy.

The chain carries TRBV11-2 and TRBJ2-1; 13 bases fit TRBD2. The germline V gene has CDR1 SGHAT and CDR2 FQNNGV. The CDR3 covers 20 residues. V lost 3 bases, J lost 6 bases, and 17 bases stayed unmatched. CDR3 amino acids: CASSFRGGRTSGRLGNEQFF. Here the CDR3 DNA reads TGTGCCAGCAGCTTCCGGGGGGGGAGGACTAGCGGGAGATTGGGCAATGAGCAGTTCTTC.

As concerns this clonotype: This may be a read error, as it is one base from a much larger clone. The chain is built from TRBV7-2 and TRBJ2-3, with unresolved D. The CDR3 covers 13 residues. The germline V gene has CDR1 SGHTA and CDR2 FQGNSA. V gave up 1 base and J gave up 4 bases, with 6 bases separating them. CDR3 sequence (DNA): TGTGCCAGCAGCTTAGTCCGGTCAGATACGCAGTATTTT. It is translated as CASSLVRSDTQYF.

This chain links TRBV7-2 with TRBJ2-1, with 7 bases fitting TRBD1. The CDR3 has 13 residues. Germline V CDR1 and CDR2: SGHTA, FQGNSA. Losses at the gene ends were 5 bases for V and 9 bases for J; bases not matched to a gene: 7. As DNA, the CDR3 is TGTGCCAGCAGCCCCACAGGGGTGGGTGAGCAGTTCTTC. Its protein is CASSPTGVGEQFF. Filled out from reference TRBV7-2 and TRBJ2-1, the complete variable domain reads GAGVSQSPSNKVTEKGKDVELRCDPISGHTALYWYRQSLGQGLEFLIYFQGNSAPDKSGLPSDRFSAERTGGSVSTLTIQRTQQEDSAVYLCASSPTGVGEQFFGPGTRLTVL.

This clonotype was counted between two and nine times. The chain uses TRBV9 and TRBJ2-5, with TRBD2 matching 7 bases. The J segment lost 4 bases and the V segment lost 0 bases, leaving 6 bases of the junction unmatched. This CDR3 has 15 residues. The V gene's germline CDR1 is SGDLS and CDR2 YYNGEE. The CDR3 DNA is TGTGCCAGCAGCGTAGCAGTGGCTAGCGGAGAGACCCAGTACTTC. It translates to CASSVAVASGETQYF.

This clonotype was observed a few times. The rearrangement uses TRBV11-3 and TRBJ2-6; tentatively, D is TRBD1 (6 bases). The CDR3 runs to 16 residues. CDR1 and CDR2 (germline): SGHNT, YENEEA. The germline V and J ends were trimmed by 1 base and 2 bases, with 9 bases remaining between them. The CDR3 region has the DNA TGTGCCAGCAGCTTAGGAAACAGGGCTGGGGCCAACGTCCTGACTTTC. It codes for CASSLGNRAGANVLTF.

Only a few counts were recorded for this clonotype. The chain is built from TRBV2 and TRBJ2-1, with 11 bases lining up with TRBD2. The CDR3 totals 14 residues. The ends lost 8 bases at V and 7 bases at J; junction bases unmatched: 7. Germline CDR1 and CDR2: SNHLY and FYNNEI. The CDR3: CASGRLAGWNEQFF. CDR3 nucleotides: TGTGCCAGCGGCAGACTAGCGGGATGGAATGAGCAGTTCTTC.

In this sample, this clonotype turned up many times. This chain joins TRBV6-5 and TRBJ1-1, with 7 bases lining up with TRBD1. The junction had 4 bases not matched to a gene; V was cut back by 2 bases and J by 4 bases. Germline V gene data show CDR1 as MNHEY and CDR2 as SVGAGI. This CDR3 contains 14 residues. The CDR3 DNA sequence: TGTGCCAGCAGTTACAGGGGGCAGACCACTGAAGCTTTCTTT. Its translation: CASSYRGQTTEAFF.

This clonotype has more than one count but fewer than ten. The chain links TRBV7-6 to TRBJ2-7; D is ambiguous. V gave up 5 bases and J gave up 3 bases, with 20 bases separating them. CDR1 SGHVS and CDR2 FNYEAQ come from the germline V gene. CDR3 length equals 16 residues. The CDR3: CASSLGVGFSGYEQYF. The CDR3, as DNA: TGTGCCAGCAGCCTAGGAGTCGGGTTTTCGGGCTACGAGCAGTACTTC.

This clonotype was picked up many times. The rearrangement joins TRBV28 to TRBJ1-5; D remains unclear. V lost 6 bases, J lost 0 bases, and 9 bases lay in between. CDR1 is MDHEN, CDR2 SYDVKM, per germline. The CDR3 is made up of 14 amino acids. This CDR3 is CASSIAFSNQPQHF. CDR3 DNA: TGTGCCAGCAGCATCGCCTTTAGCAATCAGCCCCAGCATTTT.

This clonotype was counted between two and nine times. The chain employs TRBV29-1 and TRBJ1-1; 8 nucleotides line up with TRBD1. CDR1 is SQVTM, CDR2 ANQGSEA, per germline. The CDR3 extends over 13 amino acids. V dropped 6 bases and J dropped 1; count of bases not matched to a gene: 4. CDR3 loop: CSVVQGGNTEAFF. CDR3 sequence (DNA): TGCAGCGTAGTACAGGGGGGGAACACTGAAGCTTTCTTT.

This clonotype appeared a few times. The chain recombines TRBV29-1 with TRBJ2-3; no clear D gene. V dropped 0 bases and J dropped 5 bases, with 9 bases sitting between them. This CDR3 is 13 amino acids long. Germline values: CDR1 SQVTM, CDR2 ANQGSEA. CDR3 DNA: TGCAGCGTTGAAGATAATTGGGGAGATACGCAGTATTTT. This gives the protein CSVEDNWGDTQYF.

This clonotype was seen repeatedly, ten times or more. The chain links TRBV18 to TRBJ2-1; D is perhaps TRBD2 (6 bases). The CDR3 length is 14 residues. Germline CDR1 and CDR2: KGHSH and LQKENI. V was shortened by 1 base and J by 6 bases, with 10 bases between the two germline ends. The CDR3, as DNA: TGTGCCAGCTCACCACAAACTAGCCCCAATGAGCAGTTCTTC. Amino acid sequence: CASSPQTSPNEQFF. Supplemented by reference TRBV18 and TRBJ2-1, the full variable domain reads NAGVMQNPRHLVRRRGQEARLRCSPMKGHSHVYWYRQLPEEGLKFMVYLQKENIIDESGMPKERFSAEFPKEGPSILRIQQVVRGDSAAYFCASSPQTSPNEQFFGPGTRLTVL.

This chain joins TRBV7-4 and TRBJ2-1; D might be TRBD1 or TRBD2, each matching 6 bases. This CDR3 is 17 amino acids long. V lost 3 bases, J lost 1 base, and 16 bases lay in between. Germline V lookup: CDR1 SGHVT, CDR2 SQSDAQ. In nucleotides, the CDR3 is TGTGCCAGCAGCTTTGGGCGAAGGGGGGAATCCTACAATGAGCAGTTCTTC. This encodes CASSFGRRGESYNEQFF.

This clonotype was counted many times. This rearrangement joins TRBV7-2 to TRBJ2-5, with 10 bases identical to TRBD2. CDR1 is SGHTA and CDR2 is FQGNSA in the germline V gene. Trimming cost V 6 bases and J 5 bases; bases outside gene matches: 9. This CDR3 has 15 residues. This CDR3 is CASRLSAGGLETQYF. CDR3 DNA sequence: TGTGCCAGCAGACTCTCAGCGGGAGGGTTGGAGACCCAGTACTTC.

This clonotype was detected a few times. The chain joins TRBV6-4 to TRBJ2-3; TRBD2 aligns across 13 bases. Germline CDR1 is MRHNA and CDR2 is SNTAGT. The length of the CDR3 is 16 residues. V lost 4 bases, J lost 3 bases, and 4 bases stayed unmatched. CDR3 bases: TGTGCCAGCAGTGCACTAGCGGGAGGGTCGACAGATACGCAGTATTTT. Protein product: CASSALAGGSTDTQYF.